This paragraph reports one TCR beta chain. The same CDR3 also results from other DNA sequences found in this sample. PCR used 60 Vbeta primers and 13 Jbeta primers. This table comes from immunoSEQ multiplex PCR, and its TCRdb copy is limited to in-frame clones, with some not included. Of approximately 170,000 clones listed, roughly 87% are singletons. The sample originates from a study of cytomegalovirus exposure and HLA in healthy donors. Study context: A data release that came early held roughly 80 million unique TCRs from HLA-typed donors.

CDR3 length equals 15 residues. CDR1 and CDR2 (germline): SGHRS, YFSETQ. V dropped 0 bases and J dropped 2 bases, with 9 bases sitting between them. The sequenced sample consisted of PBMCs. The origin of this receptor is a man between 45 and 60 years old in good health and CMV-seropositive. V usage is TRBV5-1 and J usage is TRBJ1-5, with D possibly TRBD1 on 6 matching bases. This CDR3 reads CASSLEGDGNQPQHF. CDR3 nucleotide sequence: TGCGCCAGCAGCTTGGAGGGGGACGGCAATCAGCCCCAGCATTTT.